A single sample gave rise to the 17 T cell receptor beta chains below, sequenced in a study of shared clonotypes between healthy human individuals. Positively selected for CCR7, the CD45RO-negative cells used as naive CD8 cells excluded terminally differentiated effector memory CD45RA+ cells. The method was immunoSEQ multiplex PCR; TCRdb's version includes in-frame clones alone and lacks a portion of them. The sample holds approximately 2,000,000 clones, about 94% seen once. Material for sequencing was naive CD8+ T cells from PBMCs. The receptors here all came from a man between 18 and 35 years old in good health. Some clones in this sample may be carry-over from other donors' samples.

The chain links TRBV7-9 to TRBJ2-1; TRBD2 matches 7 bases. Trimming took 4 bases from V and 9 from J; bases not matched to a gene: 9. Germline-derived CDR1 and CDR2 are SEHNR and FQNEAQ (reference sequence). This CDR3 region has 14 residues. CDR3 amino acids: CASSSSTSPVEQFF. Written as DNA, the CDR3 is TGTGCCAGCAGCTCTTCGACTAGCCCAGTTGAGCAGTTCTTC.

There are a few counts of this clone. A read error may produce the germline difference seen at one junction end. V gene TRBV6-5 combines with J gene TRBJ1-5; D unclear. Germline lookup yields CDR1 MNHEY and CDR2 SVGAGI. CDR3 size: 13 residues. CDR3 sequence reads: CASSDSPNQPQHF. CDR3 in DNA: TGTGCCAGCAGTGACTCCCCCAATCAGCCCCAGCATTTT.

V gene TRBV10-3 combines with J gene TRBJ2-1, with 7 bases identical to TRBD2. Germline V gives CDR1 ENHRY, CDR2 SYGVKD. The CDR3 is 15 amino acids. V lost 0 bases to trimming and J lost 8 bases; unmatched junction nucleotides: 7. CDR3 coding DNA: TGTGCCATCAGTGAGTCGAGGACTAGTGATGATGAGCAGTTCTTC. It yields the protein CAISESRTSDDEQFF.

As for this clone: This CDR3 is also generated by other DNA sequences in the sample. The chain carries TRBV28 and TRBJ2-7; D ambiguous. V lost 2 bases to trimming and J lost 0 bases, with 8 bases between them. The CDR3 totals 14 residues. Germline CDR1 MDHEN, CDR2 SYDVKM. The CDR3 loop is CASSLVGSSYEQYF. CDR3 nucleotide sequence: TGTGCCAGCAGTTTAGTGGGTAGCTCCTACGAGCAGTACTTC.

The V gene is TRBV5-4, the J gene TRBJ2-7; TRBD1 matches at 7 bases. In germline, CDR1 is SGHNT, CDR2 YYREEE (reference sequence). The CDR3 spans 14 residues. Trimming removed 4 bases from V and 0 bases from J; junction bases left unmatched: 4. For the CDR3, the DNA is TGTGCCAGCAGCGGGGACAGCAGCTCCTACGAGCAGTACTTC. Its translation is CASSGDSSSYEQYF.

Comments on this clone: Other DNA sequences from this sample encode an identical CDR3 as well. This rearrangement joins TRBV4-1 to TRBJ2-3; unclear D gene. The germline V gene encodes CDR1 MGHRA and CDR2 YSYEKL. This CDR3 region has 14 residues. Trimming took 0 bases from V and 4 from J, leaving 8 bases between them. The CDR3 DNA is TGCGCCAGCAGCCAAGACGGCTCAGCAGATACGCAGTATTTT. Protein product: CASSQDGSADTQYF.

The rearrangement joins TRBV7-8 to TRBJ2-7; the D gene is possibly TRBD2 (5 bases). Deletions cut 1 base from V and 5 bases from J, with 12 bases between. Germline V gene sequence: CDR1 SGHVS, CDR2 FQNEAQ. The CDR3 length is 14 residues. For the CDR3, the DNA is TGTGCCAGCAGCTTAGAAGAGGGCGCGAACGAGCAGTACTTC. Its protein is CASSLEEGANEQYF.

The rearrangement joins TRBV7-9 to TRBJ1-2; D might be TRBD1 (6 bases). The V gene lost 0 bases and the J gene lost 1 base, with 12 bases spanning the gap. This CDR3 has 16 amino acids. Germline values: CDR1 SEHNR, CDR2 FQNEAQ (reference sequence). CDR3 coding DNA: TGTGCCAGCAGCTTAGCGCCCGAGGGGGGTAACTATGGCTACACCTTC. It yields the protein CASSLAPEGGNYGYTF.

V is TRBV28 and J is TRBJ1-6, with D perhaps TRBD1 (5 bases). V was cut by 3 bases and J by 7 bases, with 16 bases left in between. The CDR3 consists of 16 residues. The germline V gene encodes CDR1 MDHEN and CDR2 SYDVKM. CDR3 region: CASSFGTDSLNSPLHF. The CDR3 DNA reads TGTGCCAGCAGTTTTGGGACGGACTCCCTAAATTCACCCCTCCACTTT. Looking up the rest from reference TRBV28 and TRBJ1-6 gives the full variable domain: DVKVTQSSRYLVKRTGEKVFLECVQDMDHENMFWYRQDPGLGLRLIYFSYDVKMKEKGDIPEGYSVSREKKERFSLILESASTNQTSMYLCASSFGTDSLNSPLHFGNGTRLTVT.

This chain links TRBV7-6 with TRBJ2-3, with D uncertain. Trimming stripped 4 bases from V and 2 bases from J, with 13 bases between. Germline V CDR1 and CDR2: SGHVS, FNYEAQ. The CDR3 totals 15 residues. CDR3 sequence: CASSSETLHTDTQYF. The CDR3 DNA reads TGTGCCAGCAGCTCAGAGACGCTGCACACAGATACGCAGTATTTT. Filled out from reference TRBV7-6 and TRBJ2-3, the complete variable domain reads GAGVSQSPRYKVTKRGQDVALRCDPISGHVSLYWYRQALGQGPEFLTYFNYEAQQDKSGLPNDRFSAERPEGSISTLTIQRTEQRDSAMYRCASSSETLHTDTQYFGPGTRLTVL.

The chain is built from TRBV27 and TRBJ2-2; TRBD2 matches at 7 bases. Losses at the gene ends were 7 bases for V and 0 bases for J; bases not matched to a gene: 11. CDR1 MNHEY and CDR2 SMNVEV come from the germline V gene (reference sequence). The CDR3 is 17 amino acids. CDR3: CASIQIASGSNTGELFF. The CDR3 nucleotides read TGTGCCAGCATCCAAATAGCTAGCGGTTCGAACACCGGGGAGCTGTTTTTT.

The rearrangement uses TRBV13 and TRBJ1-4; D is uncertain. The CDR3 length is 13 residues. V gave up 7 bases and J gave up 8 bases, with 14 bases separating them. Germline CDR1 reads PRHDT; CDR2 reads FYEKMQ (reference sequence). CDR3 in DNA: TGTGCCAGCATGAACGCGGGCGAGGAAAAACTGTTTTTT. Protein sequence: CASMNAGEEKLFF.

This chain joins TRBV27 and TRBJ2-7, with D perhaps TRBD1 or TRBD2 (5 bases each). The CDR3 consists of 14 residues. Germline V gene lookup returns CDR1 MNHEY and CDR2 SMNVEV (reference sequence). V lost 0 bases to trimming and J lost 7 bases, with 13 bases between them. The CDR3 DNA reads as TGTGCCAGCAGTTTATCGGGGCTTGGAGGAGAGCAGTACTTC. It translates to CASSLSGLGGEQYF.

This clone was seen just once. The chain links TRBV7-9 to TRBJ2-2; 10 bases align to TRBD1. V dropped 6 bases and J dropped 4; count of bases not matched to a gene: 11. The CDR3 sequence is 17 residues long. Germline CDR1 is SEHNR and CDR2 is FQNEAQ (reference sequence). CDR3 protein: CASRLKQDRGSTGELFF. DNA for the CDR3: TGTGCCAGCAGGCTCAAACAGGACAGGGGGAGCACCGGGGAGCTGTTTTTT.

The chain joins TRBV29-1 to TRBJ2-7, with a possible D match to TRBD2 (6 bases). CDR1 is SQVTM, CDR2 ANQGSEA, per germline. The CDR3 covers 13 residues. Trimming removed 4 bases at V and 5 bases at J, with 15 bases between. CDR3 bases: TGCAGCGTTGTTGAGGGCAGGGAGGACGAGCAGTACTTC. The encoded protein is CSVVEGREDEQYF.

The V call is TRBV5-6, the J call TRBJ2-2, with D hard to call. This CDR3 contains 12 residues. Looked up from germline, CDR1 is SGHDT and CDR2 is YYEEEE. V shed 1 base and J shed 9 bases, with 7 bases lying between them. The CDR3 sequence is CASSLYRRELFF. CDR3 nucleotides: TGTGCCAGCAGCTTGTACAGAAGGGAGCTGTTTTTT.

V usage is TRBV28 and J usage is TRBJ1-6, with D maybe TRBD1 (6 bases). Trimming stripped 6 bases from V and 4 bases from J, with 16 bases between. CDR3 length: 16 amino acids. Germline V gene lookup returns CDR1 MDHEN and CDR2 SYDVKM. The CDR3 loop reads CASRRPGTSYNSPLHF. The CDR3 coding sequence is TGTGCCAGCAGACGACCTGGGACAAGTTATAATTCACCCCTCCACTTT.